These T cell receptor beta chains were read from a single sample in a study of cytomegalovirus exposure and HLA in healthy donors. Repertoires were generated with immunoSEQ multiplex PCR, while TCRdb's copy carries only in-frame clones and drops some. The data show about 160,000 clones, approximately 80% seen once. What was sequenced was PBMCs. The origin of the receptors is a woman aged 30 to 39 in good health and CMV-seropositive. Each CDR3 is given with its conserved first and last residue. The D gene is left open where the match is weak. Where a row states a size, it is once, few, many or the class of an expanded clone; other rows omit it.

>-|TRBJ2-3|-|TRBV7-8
CASSLFGGPIDTQYF
TGTGCCAGCAGCTTATTCGGGGGGCCGATAGATACGCAGTATTTT
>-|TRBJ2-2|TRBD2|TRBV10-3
CAVTSGSTGELFF
TGTGCCGTCACTAGCGGGTCTACCGGGGAGCTGTTTTTT
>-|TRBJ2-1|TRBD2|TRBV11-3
CASSLTFGTRHNEQFF
TGTGCCAGCAGCTTAACATTCGGGACTAGACACAATGAGCAGTTCTTC
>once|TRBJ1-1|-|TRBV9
CASSVGAEQNTEAFF
TGTGCCAGCAGCGTGGGAGCTGAACAGAACACTGAAGCTTTCTTT
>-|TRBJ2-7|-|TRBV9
CASSLGPAESYEQYF
TGTGCCAGCAGCCTTGGTCCGGCGGAGTCCTACGAGCAGTACTTC
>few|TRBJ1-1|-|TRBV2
CASSEEGNTEAFF
TGTGCCAGCAGTGAGGAGGGGAACACTGAAGCTTTCTTT
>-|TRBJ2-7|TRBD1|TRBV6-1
CASSPDRARYEQYF
TGTGCCAGCAGCCCGGACAGGGCCAGGTACGAGCAGTACTTC
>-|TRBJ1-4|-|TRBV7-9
CSSSLSGTKGEKLFF
TGTTCCAGCAGCTTATCCGGGACAAAGGGCGAAAAACTGTTTTTT
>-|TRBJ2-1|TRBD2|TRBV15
CATSREAHLGGWNEQFF
TGTGCCACCAGCAGAGAGGCGCACCTGGGGGGGTGGAATGAGCAGTTCTTC
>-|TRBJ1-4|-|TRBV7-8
CASSLLSVTEKLFF
TGTGCCAGCAGCTTACTTTCGGTCACTGAAAAACTGTTTTTT
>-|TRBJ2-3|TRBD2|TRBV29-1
CSVEGLAGSTDTQYF
TGCAGCGTAGAAGGACTAGCGGGTAGCACAGATACGCAGTATTTT
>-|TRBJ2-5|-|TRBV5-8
CASSLGRGGRIQETQYF
TGTGCCAGCAGCTTGGGGCGCGGGGGCCGGATCCAAGAGACCCAGTACTTC
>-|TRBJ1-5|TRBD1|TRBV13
CASSSTGENQPQHF
TGTGCCAGCAGCTCGACAGGGGAGAATCAGCCCCAGCATTTT
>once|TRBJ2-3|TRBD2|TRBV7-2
CASSPGLAVTDTQYF
TGTGCCAGCAGCCCGGGACTAGCGGTCACAGATACGCAGTATTTT
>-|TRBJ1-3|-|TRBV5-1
CASSLAVPSGNTIYF
TGCGCCAGCAGCTTGGCCGTCCCCTCTGGAAACACCATATATTTT
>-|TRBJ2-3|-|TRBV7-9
CASTQGSLDTQYF
TGTGCCAGCACCCAGGGCTCCTTGGATACGCAGTATTTT
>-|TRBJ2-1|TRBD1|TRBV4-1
CASSRVGTGNEQFF
TGCGCCAGCAGCCGAGTAGGGACAGGCAATGAGCAGTTCTTC
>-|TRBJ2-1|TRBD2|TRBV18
CASWRGSSYNEQFF
TGTGCCAGCTGGCGCGGGAGCTCCTACAATGAGCAGTTCTTC